This T cell receptor (beta chain) was captured by sequencing in a study of cytomegalovirus exposure and HLA in healthy donors. Study-level background: Out of roughly 170 million T cells, an earlier analysis found over 90 million unique TCR beta sequences in total.

The study ran its PCR with 60 Vbeta and 13 Jbeta primers. Sequencing was performed with immunoSEQ multiplex PCR; in TCRdb, only in-frame clones are kept and a portion is missing. The table records 150,000 to 200,000 clones, around four fifths of them present only once. Study-level points and caveats: Later work showed greater clonal expansion in HLA-associated TCR beta chains than in equally common others. Further analysis was carried out later, and it showed several of the most significant clusters appearing linked to common viral pathogens.

Every donor was a healthy person donating bone marrow. Turning to this clone: Its antigen is as yet unknown.

With V trimmed by 5 bases and J by 4 bases, 6 bases remained unmatched. Germline CDR1 MDHEN, CDR2 SYDVKM. The CDR3 spans 14 residues. The TCR was taken from a woman between 25 and 40 years old in good health and CMV-seropositive. The sequencing sample was made of PBMCs. This chain links TRBV28 with TRBJ1-2; 8 nucleotides align to TRBD1. The CDR3 region has the DNA TGTGCCAGCAGTGCTCAGGGACAGGTCTATGGCTACACCTTC. Protein: CASSAQGQVYGYTF.